This T cell receptor beta chain emerged from a study of control samples from healthy donors and cancer patients (dated by TCRdb to about 2020). Regarding this clone: Its antigen remains unidentified. It has no much larger one-base neighbor in the sample; base qualities were not kept.

Library preparation used the immunoSEQ multiplex PCR assay. Entries here come from immuneACCESS through TCRdb and include only in-frame sequences with V and J called. Some clones fail to appear in such tables; in the studies checked, an unresolved V gene covers under half of the shortfall, and the cause of the remainder is unknown. The sample yields tens of thousands of clones; 85% to 95% were counted once. The ten largest make up roughly 0.8% of the sample. The CDR3 spans 16 residues, from the cysteine through the phenylalanine. Of the read, only the CDR3 DNA is kept; its 48 bases are in frame from base 1. Looking up the germline V gene yields CDR1 SNHLY and CDR2 FYNNEI. Germline trimming amounts to 4 bases on V and 1 base on J, with 7 as the count of junction bases outside the gene matches.

The receptor was isolated from a man aged 25-45 years with colorectal cancer. The rearrangement combines TRBV2 with TRBJ1-5, with TRBD1 identical over 7 junction bases. The sample was PBMCs. The CDR3 reads as follows: CASSAGGGRSNQPQHF. Here is the DNA: TGTGCCAGCAGTGCAGGAGGGGGCAGGAGCAATCAGCCCCAGCATTTT.